This T cell receptor beta chain was retrieved from a study of T cells in Graves' hyperthyroidism and ophthalmopathy. Stable hyperthyroidism: no ophthalmopathy progression over 18 months of follow-up. This clonotype was picked up many times. CDR3 length: 15 residues. Germline-derived CDR1 and CDR2 are SEHNR and FQNEAQ (reference sequence). V lost 3 bases and J 0 bases, leaving 9 bases between the germline ends. The TCR beta CDR3 regions underwent amplification using RNA transcripts as the source. The TCR CDR3 first-round RT-PCR relied on the HTBI primer set. Each CDR3 protein is one row after TCRdb ran MiXCR on the multiplex PCR reads. The data hold hundreds of thousands of distinct CDR3 sequences, with approximately 14% observed a single time.

The rearrangement joins TRBV7-9 to TRBJ2-1, with D tentatively TRBD2 (5 bases). The TCR was taken from a woman younger than 30 with Graves' hyperthyroidism. Specimen: blood. The CDR3 DNA follows: TGTGCCAGCAGCTTCTTTGGGAGCTCCTACAATGAGCAGTTCTTC. Its translation: CASSFFGSSYNEQFF.